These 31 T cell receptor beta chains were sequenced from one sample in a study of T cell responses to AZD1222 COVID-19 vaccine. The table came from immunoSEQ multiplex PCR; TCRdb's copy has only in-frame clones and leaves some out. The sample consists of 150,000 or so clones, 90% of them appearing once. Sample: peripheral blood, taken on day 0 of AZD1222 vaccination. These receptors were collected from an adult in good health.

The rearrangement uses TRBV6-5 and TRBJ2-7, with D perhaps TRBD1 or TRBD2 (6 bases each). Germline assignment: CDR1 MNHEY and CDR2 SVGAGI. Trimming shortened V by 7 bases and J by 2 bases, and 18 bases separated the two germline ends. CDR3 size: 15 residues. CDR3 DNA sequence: TGTGCCAGCAATCGAGGGGGGAACCTACCCTACGAGCAGTACTTC. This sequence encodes CASNRGGNLPYEQYF.

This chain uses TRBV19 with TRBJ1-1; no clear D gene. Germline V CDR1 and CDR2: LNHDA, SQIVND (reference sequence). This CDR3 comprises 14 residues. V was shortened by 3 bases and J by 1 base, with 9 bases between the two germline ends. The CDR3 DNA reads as TGTGCCAGTAGTATCTGGCAGCAGAACACTGAAGCTTTCTTT. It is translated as CASSIWQQNTEAFF. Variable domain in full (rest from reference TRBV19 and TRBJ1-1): DGGITQSPKYLFRKEGQNVTLSCEQNLNHDAMYWYRQDPGQGLRLIYYSQIVNDFQKGDIAEGYSVSREKKESFPLTVTSAQKNPTAFYLCASSIWQQNTEAFFGQGTRLTVV.

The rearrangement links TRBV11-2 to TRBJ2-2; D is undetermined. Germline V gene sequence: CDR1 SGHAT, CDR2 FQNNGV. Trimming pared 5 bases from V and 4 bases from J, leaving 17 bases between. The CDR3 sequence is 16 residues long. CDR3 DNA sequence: TGTGCCAGCAGCCTCGTGTCGGGCCCGGGCACCGGGGAGCTGTTTTTT. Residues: CASSLVSGPGTGELFF.

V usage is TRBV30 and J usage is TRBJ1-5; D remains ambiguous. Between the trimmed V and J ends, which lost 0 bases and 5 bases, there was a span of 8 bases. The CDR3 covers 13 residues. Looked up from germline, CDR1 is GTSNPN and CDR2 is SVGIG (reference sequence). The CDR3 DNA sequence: TGTGCCTGGAGTGTAAACACTTATCAGCCCCAGCATTTT. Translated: CAWSVNTYQPQHF.

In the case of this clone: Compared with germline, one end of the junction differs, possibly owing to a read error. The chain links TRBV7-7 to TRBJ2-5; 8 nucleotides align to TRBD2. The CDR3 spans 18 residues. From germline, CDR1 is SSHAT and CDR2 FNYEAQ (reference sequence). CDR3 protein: CASSLASSGGPYQETQYF. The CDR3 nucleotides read TGTGCTAGCAGCTTAGCAAGTTCGGGGGGGCCCTACCAAGAGACCCAGTACTTC.

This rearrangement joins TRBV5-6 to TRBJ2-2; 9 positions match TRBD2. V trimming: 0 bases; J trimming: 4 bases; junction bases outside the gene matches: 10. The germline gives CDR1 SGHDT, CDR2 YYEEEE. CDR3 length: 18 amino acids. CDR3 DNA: TGTGCCAGCAGCTTGGCCCGGGAGGCGGGGGGGCGCACCGGGGAGCTGTTTTTT. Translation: CASSLAREAGGRTGELFF.

The CDR3: CASSLASRHYNSPLHF. In DNA, the CDR3 is TGTGCCAGCAGCTTAGCGTCCAGGCATTATAATTCACCCCTCCACTTT. V and J are TRBV7-6 and TRBJ1-6, with unresolved D. Trimming pared 0 bases from V and 4 bases from J, leaving 10 bases between. Germline V gene data show CDR1 as SGHVS and CDR2 as FNYEAQ. The CDR3 is 16 amino acids.

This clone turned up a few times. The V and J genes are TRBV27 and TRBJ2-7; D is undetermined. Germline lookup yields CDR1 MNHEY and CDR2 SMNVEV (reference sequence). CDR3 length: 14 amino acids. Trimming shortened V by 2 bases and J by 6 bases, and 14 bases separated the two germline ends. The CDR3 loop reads CASSLRQAAGEQYF. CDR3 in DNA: TGTGCCAGCAGTTTAAGACAAGCTGCCGGCGAGCAGTACTTC.

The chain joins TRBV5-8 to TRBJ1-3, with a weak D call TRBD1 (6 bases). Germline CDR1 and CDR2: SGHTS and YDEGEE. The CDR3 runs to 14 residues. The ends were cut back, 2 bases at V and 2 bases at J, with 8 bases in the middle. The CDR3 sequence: CASSLRTAGNTIYF. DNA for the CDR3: TGTGCCAGCAGCTTAAGGACAGCTGGAAACACCATATATTTT.

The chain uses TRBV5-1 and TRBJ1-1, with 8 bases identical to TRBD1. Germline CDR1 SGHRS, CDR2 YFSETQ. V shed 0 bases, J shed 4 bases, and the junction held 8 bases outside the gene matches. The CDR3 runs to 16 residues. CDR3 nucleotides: TGCGCCAGCAGCTTGGCCCCCCAGGGGGCGGGCACTGAAGCTTTCTTT. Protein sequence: CASSLAPQGAGTEAFF.

CDR3 coding DNA: TGTGCCAGCAGTCCTGACAGGGCGAACACTGAAGCTTTCTTT. Residues: CASSPDRANTEAFF. This chain joins TRBV7-2 and TRBJ1-1; 7 bases are shared with TRBD1. Germline V gives CDR1 SGHTA, CDR2 FQGNSA. The length of the CDR3 is 14 residues. V lost 6 bases to trimming and J lost 1 base; unmatched junction nucleotides: 5. The full variable domain, rest sourced from reference TRBV7-2 and TRBJ1-1, is GAGVSQSPSNKVTEKGKDVELRCDPISGHTALYWYRQSLGQGLEFLIYFQGNSAPDKSGLPSDRFSAERTGGSVSTLTIQRTQQEDSAVYLCASSPDRANTEAFFGQGTRLTVV.

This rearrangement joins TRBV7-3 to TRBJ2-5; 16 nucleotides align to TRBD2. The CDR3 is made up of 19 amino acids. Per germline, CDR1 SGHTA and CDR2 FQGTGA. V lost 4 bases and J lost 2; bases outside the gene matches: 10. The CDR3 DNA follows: TGTGCCAGCAGCTCCTCTGGGACTAGCGGGAGGGAAGGACAAGAGACCCAGTACTTC. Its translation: CASSSSGTSGREGQETQYF. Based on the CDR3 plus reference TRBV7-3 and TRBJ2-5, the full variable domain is GAGVSQTPSNKVTEKGKYVELRCDPISGHTALYWYRQSLGQGPEFLIYFQGTGAADDSGLPNDRFFAVRPEGSVSTLKIQRTERGDSAVYLCASSSSGTSGREGQETQYFGPGTRLLVL.

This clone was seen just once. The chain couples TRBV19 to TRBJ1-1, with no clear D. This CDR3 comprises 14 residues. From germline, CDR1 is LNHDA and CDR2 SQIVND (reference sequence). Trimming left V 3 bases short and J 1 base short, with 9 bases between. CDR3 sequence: CASSIIVSNTEAFF. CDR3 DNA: TGTGCCAGTAGTATTATCGTTTCGAACACTGAAGCTTTCTTT. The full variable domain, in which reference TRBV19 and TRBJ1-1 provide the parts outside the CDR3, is DGGITQSPKYLFRKEGQNVTLSCEQNLNHDAMYWYRQDPGQGLRLIYYSQIVNDFQKGDIAEGYSVSREKKESFPLTVTSAQKNPTAFYLCASSIIVSNTEAFFGQGTRLTVV.

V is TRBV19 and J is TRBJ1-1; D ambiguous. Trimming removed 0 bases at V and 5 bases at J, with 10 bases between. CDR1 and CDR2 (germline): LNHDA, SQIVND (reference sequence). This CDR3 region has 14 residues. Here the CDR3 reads CASSIDQVRTEAFF. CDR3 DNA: TGTGCCAGTAGTATAGATCAGGTACGGACTGAAGCTTTCTTT.

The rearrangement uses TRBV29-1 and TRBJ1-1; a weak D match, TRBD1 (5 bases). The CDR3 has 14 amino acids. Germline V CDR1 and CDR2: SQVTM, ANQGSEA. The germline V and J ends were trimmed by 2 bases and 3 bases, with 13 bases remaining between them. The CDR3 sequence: CSVERQGGYTEAFF. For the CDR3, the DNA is TGCAGCGTTGAAAGGCAGGGAGGGTACACTGAAGCTTTCTTT.

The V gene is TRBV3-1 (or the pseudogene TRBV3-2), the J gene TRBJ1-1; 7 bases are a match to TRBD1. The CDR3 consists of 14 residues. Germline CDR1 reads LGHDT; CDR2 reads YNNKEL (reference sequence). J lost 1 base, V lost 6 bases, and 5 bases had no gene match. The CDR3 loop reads CASRQGGANTEAFF. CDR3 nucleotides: TGTGCCAGCAGGCAGGGGGGAGCGAACACTGAAGCTTTCTTT.

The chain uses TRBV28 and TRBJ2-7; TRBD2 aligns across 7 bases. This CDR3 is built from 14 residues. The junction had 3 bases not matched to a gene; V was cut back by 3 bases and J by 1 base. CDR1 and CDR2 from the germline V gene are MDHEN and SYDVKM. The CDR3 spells CASSFGGRSYEQYF. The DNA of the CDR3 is TGTGCCAGCAGTTTTGGCGGGAGATCCTACGAGCAGTACTTC.

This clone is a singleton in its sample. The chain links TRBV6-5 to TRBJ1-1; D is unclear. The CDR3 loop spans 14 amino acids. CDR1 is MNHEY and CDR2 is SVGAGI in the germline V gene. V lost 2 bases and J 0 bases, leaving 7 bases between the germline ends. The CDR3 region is CASSYRRMNTEAFF. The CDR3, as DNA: TGTGCCAGCAGTTACCGACGGATGAACACTGAAGCTTTCTTT.

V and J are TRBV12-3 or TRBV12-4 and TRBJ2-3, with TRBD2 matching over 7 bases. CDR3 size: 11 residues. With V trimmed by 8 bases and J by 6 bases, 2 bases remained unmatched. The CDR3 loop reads CASGRGDTQYF. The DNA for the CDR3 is TGTGCCAGCGGGCGGGGGGATACGCAGTATTTT.

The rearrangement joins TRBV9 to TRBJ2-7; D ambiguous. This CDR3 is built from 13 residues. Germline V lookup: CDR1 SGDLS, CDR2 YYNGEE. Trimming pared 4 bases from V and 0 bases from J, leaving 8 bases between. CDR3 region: CASSPAPSYEQYF. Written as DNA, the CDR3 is TGTGCCAGCAGCCCCGCCCCCTCCTACGAGCAGTACTTC.

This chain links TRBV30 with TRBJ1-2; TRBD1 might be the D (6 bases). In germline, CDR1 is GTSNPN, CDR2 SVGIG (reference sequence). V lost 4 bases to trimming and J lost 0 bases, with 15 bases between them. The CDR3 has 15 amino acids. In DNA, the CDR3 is TGTGCCTGGACCGGCCTACAGGGAGCTAACTATGGCTACACCTTC. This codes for CAWTGLQGANYGYTF.

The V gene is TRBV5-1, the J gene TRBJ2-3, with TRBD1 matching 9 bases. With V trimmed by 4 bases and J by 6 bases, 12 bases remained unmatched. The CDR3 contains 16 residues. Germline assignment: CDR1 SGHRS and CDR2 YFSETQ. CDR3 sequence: CASSPIGTGNTDTQYF. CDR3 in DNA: TGCGCCAGCAGCCCGATAGGGACAGGGAATACGGATACGCAGTATTTT.

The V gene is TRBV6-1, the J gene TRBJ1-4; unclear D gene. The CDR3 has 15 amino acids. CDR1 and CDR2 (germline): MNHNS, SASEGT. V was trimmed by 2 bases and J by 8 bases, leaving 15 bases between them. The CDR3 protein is CASSEFRHPNEKLFF. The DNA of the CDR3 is TGTGCCAGCAGTGAATTTCGGCACCCGAACGAAAAACTGTTTTTT.

The CDR3 region has the DNA TGTGCCAGCAGCCAAAGGACAGCGAATGAAAAACTGTTTTTT. Translated, it gives CASSQRTANEKLFF. The chain has TRBV3-1 (or the pseudogene TRBV3-2) and TRBJ1-4; possible D gene TRBD1, 6 bases. The CDR3 loop spans 14 amino acids. Trimming pared 2 bases from V and 5 bases from J, leaving 9 bases between. CDR1 and CDR2 (germline): LGHDT, YNNKEL (reference sequence).

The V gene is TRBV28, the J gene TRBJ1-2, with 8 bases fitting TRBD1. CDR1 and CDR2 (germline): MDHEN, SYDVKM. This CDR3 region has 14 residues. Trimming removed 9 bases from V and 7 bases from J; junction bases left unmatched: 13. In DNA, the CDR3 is TGTGCCAGTGAAAGACCCGACAGGGGCGGTGGCTACACCTTC. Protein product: CASERPDRGGGYTF.

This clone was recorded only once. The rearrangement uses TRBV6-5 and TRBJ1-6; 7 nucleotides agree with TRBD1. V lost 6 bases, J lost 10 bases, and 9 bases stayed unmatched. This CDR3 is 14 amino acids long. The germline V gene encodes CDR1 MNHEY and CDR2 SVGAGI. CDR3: CASRLTGSTSPLHF. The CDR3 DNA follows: TGTGCCAGCAGGCTGACAGGGTCGACCTCACCCCTCCACTTT.

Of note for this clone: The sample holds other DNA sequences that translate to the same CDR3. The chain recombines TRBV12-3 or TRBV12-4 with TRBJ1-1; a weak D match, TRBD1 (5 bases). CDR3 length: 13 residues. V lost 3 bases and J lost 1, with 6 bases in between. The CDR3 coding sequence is TGTGCCAGCAGTTTGACAGAGAACACTGAAGCTTTCTTT. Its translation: CASSLTENTEAFF.

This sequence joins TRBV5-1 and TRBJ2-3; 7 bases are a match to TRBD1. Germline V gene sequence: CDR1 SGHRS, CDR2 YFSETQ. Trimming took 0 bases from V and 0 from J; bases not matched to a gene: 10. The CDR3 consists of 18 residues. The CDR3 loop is CASSLGQGTMASTDTQYF. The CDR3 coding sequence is TGCGCCAGCAGCTTGGGACAGGGCACTATGGCTAGCACAGATACGCAGTATTTT. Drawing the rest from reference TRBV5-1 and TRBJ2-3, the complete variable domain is KAGVTQTPRYLIKTRGQQVTLSCSPISGHRSVSWYQQTPGQGLQFLFEYFSETQRNKGNFPGRFSGRQFSNSRSEMNVSTLELGDSALYLCASSLGQGTMASTDTQYFGPGTRLTVL.

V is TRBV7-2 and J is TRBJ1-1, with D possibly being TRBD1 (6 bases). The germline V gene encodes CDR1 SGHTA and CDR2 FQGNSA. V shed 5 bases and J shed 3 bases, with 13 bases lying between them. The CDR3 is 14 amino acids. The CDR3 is CASSRRPGDTEAFF. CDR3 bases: TGTGCCAGCAGCAGACGTCCAGGGGACACTGAAGCTTTCTTT.

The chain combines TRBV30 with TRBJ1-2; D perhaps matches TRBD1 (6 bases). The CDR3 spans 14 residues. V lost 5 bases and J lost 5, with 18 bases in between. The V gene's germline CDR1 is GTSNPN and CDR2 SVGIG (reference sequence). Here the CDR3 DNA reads TGTGCCTGGGAACGCGGACAGTTTTTATATGGCTACACCTTC. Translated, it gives CAWERGQFLYGYTF.

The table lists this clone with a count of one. Here the CDR3 DNA reads TGTGCCAGCACCGAGTGGGCCTCCTCTGGAAACACCATATATTTT. Encoded protein: CASTEWASSGNTIYF. This chain links TRBV2 with TRBJ1-3; no reliable D call. Germline V gene data show CDR1 as SNHLY and CDR2 as FYNNEI. V was clipped by 7 bases and J by 0 bases, with 13 bases between them. CDR3 length equals 15 residues.